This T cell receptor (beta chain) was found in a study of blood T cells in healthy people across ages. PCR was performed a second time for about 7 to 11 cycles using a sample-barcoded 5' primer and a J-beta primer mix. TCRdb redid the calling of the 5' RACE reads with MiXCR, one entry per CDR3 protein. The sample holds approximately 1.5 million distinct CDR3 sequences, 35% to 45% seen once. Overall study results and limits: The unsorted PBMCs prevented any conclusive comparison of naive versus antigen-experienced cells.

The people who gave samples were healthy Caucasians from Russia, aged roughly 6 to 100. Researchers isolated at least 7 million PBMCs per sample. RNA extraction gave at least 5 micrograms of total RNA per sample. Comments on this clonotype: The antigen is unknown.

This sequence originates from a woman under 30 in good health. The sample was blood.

In nucleotides, the CDR3 is TGCGCCAGCAGCCCTTTTGGGGGGCGAGGAGATACGCAGTATTTT. This codes for CASSPFGGRGDTQYF. The chain is built from TRBV4-3 and TRBJ2-3, with D tentatively TRBD1 or TRBD2 (6 bases each). V was cut by 4 bases and J by 5 bases, with 16 bases left in between. The CDR3 contains 15 residues. The V gene's germline CDR1 is LGHNA and CDR2 YSLEER.